The present T cell receptor beta chain was sequenced within a study of breast tumors, draining lymph nodes, adjacent tissues. Samples came from axillary lymph nodes draining the breast cancer. The ends were cut back, 7 bases at V and 1 base at J, with 7 bases in the middle. Per the germline V gene, CDR1 is SGHKS and CDR2 is YYEKEE (reference sequence). The CDR3 is 12 residues long. TCRdb independently ran MiXCR on the multiplex PCR reads; one entry per CDR3 protein. This table has nearly 110,000 distinct CDR3 sequences, under 40% appearing once. This clonotype was detected a few times. It may be a read error: a sequence one base away is much more abundant.

Sample: axillary lymph node tissue. J is TRBJ2-3 and V is TRBV5-5; D is unclear. The receptor was derived from a female donor with breast cancer. Some clones in this sample may be carry-over from other donors' samples. The CDR3 loop is CASGPGTDTQYF. Here the CDR3 DNA reads TGTGCCAGCGGGCCCGGCACAGATACGCAGTATTTT.